The sequence of this TCR beta chain was determined in a study of cytomegalovirus exposure and HLA in healthy donors. It was healthy bone marrow donors who served as donors. It was with 60 Vbeta and 13 Jbeta primers that the PCR ran. Libraries were prepared by immunoSEQ multiplex PCR; TCRdb keeps only in-frame clonotypes and omits some of them. The sample has around 50,000 clones, around three fifths seen once; the top ten hold 10% to 15%. Trimming at V came to 0 bases and at J to 7 bases, leaving 5 bases not matched to a gene. Germline loops: CDR1 SGHNT, CDR2 YYREEE (reference sequence). This CDR3 spans 15 amino acids.

The chain employs TRBV5-4 and TRBJ2-1; TRBD1 matches 9 bases. The receptor's source is a human donor in good health. Sample: PBMCs. The chain's CDR3 is CASSLDRGRVNEQFF. In nucleotides, the CDR3 is TGTGCCAGCAGCTTGGACAGGGGGCGCGTAAATGAGCAGTTCTTC. The complete variable domain, with remaining parts taken from reference TRBV5-4 and TRBJ2-1, reads ETGVTQSPTHLIKTRGQQVTLRCSSQSGHNTVSWYQQALGQGPQFIFQYYREEENGRGNFPPRFSGLQFPNYSSELNVNALELDDSALYLCASSLDRGRVNEQFFGPGTRLTVL.